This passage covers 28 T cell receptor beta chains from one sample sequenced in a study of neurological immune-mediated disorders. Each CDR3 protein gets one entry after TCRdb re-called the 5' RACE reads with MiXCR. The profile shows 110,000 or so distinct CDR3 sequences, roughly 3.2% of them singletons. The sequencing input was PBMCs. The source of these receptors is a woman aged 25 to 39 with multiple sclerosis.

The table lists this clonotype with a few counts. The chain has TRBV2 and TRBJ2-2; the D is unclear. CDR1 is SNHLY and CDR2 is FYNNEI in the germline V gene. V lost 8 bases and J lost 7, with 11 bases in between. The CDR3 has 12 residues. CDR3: CASFRSGGELFF. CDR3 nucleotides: TGTGCCAGCTTTAGGTCTGGCGGGGAGCTGTTTTTT.

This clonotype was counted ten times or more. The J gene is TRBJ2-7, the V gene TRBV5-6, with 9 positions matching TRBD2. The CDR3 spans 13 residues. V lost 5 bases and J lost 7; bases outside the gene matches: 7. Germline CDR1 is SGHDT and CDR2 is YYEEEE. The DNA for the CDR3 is TGTGCCAGCAGGGTGGGACTAGCTCGGGAGCAGTACTTC. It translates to CASRVGLAREQYF.

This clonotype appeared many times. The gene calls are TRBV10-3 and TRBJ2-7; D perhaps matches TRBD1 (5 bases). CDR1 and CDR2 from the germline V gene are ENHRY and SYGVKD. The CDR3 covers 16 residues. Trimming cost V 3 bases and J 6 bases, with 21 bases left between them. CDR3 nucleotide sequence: TGTGCCATCAGTGACCCTGACAGAGCCCCAATAGGCGAGCAGTACTTC. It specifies CAISDPDRAPIGEQYF.

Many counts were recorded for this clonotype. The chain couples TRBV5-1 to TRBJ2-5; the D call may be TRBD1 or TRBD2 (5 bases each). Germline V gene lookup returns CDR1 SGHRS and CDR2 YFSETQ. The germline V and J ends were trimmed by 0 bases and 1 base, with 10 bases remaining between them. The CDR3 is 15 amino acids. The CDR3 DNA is TGCGCCAGCAGCTTGGGGCCGGGACCCCAAGAGACCCAGTACTTC. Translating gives CASSLGPGPQETQYF.

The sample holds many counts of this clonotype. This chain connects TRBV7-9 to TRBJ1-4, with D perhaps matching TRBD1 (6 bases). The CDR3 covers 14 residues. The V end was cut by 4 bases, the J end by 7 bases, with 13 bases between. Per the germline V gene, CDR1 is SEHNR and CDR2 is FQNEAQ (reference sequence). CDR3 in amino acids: CASSSGRGGEKLFF. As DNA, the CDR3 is TGTGCCAGCAGCTCTGGCAGGGGAGGTGAAAAACTGTTTTTT.

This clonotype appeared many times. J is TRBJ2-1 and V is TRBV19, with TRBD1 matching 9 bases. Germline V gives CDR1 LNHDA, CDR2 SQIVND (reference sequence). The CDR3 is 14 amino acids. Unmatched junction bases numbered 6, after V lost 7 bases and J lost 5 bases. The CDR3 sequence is CASKPWDRDNEQFF. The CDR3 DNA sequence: TGTGCCAGTAAGCCTTGGGACAGGGACAATGAGCAGTTCTTC.

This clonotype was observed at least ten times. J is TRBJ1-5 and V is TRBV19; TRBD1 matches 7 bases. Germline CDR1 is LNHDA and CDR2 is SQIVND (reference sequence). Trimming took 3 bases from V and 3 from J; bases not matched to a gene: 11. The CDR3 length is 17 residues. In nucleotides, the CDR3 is TGTGCCAGTAGTATGCTGAGGGGGACAGCCTACAATCAGCCCCAGCATTTT. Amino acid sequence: CASSMLRGTAYNQPQHF. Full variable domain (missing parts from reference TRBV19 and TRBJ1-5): DGGITQSPKYLFRKEGQNVTLSCEQNLNHDAMYWYRQDPGQGLRLIYYSQIVNDFQKGDIAEGYSVSREKKESFPLTVTSAQKNPTAFYLCASSMLRGTAYNQPQHFGDGTRLSIL.

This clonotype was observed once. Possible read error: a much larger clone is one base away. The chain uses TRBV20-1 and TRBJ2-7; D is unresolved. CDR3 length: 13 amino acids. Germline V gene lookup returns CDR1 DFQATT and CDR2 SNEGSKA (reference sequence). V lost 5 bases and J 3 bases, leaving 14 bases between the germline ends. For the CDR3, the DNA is TGCAGTGCTGTACGAGTGGGCGGCTACGAGCAGTACTTC. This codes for CSAVRVGGYEQYF.

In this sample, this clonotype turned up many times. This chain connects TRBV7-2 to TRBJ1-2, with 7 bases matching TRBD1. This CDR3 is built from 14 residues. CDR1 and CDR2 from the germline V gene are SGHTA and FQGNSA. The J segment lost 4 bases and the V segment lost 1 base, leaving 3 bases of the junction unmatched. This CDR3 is CASSLGRTGYGYTF. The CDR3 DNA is TGTGCCAGCAGCTTAGGACGGACAGGCTATGGCTACACCTTC.

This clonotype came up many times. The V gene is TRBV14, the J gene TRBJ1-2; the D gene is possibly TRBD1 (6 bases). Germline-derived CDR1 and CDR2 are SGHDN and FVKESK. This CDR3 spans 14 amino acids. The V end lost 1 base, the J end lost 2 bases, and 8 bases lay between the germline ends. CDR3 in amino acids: CASSQAQGNYGYTF. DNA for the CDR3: TGTGCCAGCAGCCAAGCTCAGGGGAACTATGGCTACACCTTC.

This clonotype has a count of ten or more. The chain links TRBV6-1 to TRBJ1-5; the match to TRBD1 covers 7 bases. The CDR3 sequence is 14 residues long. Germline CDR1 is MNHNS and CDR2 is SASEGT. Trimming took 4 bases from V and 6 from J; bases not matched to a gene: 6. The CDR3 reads CASSATGKGQPQHF. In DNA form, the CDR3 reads TGTGCCAGCAGTGCGACAGGGAAGGGTCAGCCCCAGCATTTT.

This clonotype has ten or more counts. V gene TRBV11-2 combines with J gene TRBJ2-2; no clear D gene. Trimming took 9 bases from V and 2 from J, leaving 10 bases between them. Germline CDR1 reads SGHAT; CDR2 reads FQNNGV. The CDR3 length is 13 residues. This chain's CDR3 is CASRPRNTGELFF. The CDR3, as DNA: TGTGCCAGTAGACCCCGAAACACCGGGGAGCTGTTTTTT.

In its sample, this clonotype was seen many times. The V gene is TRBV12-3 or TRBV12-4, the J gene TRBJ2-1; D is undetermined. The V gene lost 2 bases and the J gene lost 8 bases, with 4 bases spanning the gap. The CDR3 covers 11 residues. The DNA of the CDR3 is TGTGCCAGCAGTTTACGGTATGAGCAGTTCTTC. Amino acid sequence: CASSLRYEQFF.

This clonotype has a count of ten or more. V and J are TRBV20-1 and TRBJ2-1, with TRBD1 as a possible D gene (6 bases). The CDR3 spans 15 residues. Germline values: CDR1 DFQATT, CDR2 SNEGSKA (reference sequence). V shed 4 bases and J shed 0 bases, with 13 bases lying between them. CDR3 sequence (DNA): TGCAGTGCTATCCCGGGACAAAGCTCCTACAATGAGCAGTTCTTC. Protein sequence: CSAIPGQSSYNEQFF.

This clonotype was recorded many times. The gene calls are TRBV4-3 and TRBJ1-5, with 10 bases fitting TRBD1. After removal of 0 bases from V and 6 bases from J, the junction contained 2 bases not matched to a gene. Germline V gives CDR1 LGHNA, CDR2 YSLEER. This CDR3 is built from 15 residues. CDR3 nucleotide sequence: TGCGCCAGCAGCCAAGATAGGACAGGGGGTCAGCCCCAGCATTTT. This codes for CASSQDRTGGQPQHF.

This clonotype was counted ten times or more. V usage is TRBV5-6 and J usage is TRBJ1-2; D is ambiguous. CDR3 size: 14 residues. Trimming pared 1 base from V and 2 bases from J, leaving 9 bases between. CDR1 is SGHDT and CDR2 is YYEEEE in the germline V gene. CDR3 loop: CASSLKVSNYGYTF. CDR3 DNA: TGTGCCAGCAGCTTGAAGGTCAGCAACTATGGCTACACCTTC.

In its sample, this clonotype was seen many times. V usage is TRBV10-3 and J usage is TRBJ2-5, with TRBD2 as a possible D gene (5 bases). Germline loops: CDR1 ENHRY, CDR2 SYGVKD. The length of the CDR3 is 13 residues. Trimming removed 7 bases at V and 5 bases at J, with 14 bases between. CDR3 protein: CAIKGTSAETQYF. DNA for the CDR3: TGTGCCATCAAGGGCACTAGTGCGGAGACCCAGTACTTC.

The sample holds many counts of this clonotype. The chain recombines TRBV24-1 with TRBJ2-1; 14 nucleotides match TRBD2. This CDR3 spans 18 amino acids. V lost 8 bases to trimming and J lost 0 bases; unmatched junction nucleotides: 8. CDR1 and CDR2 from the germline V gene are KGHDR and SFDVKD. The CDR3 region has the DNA TGTGCCACCAATAAACGGACTAGCGGGAGGTGCTCCTACAATGAGCAGTTCTTC. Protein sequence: CATNKRTSGRCSYNEQFF.

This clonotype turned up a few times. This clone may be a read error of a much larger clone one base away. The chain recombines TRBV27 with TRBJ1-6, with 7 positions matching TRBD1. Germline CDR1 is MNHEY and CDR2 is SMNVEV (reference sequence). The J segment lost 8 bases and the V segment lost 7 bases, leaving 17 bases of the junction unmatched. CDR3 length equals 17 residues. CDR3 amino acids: CASKPWKGGASDSPLHF. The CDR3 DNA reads TGTGCCAGCAAACCCTGGAAAGGGGGCGCGTCTGATTCACCCCTCCACTTT.

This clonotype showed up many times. This CDR3 reads CASSQVGPAGDSEQYF. CDR3 nucleotides: TGCGCCAGCAGCCAGGTCGGTCCAGCGGGAGATTCCGAGCAGTACTTC. This chain links TRBV4-3 with TRBJ2-7; TRBD2 matches at 8 bases. The germline V gene has CDR1 LGHNA and CDR2 YSLEER. The CDR3 covers 16 residues. V trimming: 3 bases; J trimming: 6 bases; junction bases outside the gene matches: 13.

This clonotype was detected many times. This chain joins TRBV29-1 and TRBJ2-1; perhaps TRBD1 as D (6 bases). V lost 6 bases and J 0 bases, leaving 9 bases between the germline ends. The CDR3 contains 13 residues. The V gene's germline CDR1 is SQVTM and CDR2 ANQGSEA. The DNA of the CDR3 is TGCAGCGTCGACAGGAGCTCCTACAATGAGCAGTTCTTC. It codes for CSVDRSSYNEQFF.

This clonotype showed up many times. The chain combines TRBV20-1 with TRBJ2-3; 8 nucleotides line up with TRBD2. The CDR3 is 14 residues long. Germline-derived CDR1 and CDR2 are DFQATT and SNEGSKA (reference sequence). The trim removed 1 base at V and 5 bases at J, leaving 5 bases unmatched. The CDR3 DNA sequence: TGCAGTGCTAGAGCGGGGGGGCCAGTAGATACGCAGTATTTT. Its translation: CSARAGGPVDTQYF.

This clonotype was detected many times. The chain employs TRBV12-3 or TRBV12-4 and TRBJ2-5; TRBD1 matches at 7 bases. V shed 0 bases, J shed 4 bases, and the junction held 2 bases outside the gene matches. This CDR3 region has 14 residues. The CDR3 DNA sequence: TGTGCCAGCAGTTTAGCACAGGGGCCAGAGACCCAGTACTTC. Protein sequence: CASSLAQGPETQYF.

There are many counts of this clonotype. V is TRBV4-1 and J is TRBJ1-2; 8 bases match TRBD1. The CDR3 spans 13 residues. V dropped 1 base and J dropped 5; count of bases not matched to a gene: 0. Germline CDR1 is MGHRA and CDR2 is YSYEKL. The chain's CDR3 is CASSQGQGYGYTF. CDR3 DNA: TGCGCCAGCAGCCAAGGACAGGGGTATGGCTACACCTTC.

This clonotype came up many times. The DNA of the CDR3 is TGTGCCAGCAGTTTATCTAGCGGGAGGACCGAGCAGTACTTC. Its translation: CASSLSSGRTEQYF. This chain joins TRBV27 and TRBJ2-7, with TRBD2 matching over 10 bases. With V trimmed by 0 bases and J by 6 bases, 2 bases remained unmatched. Germline assignment: CDR1 MNHEY and CDR2 SMNVEV (reference sequence). The CDR3 totals 14 residues.

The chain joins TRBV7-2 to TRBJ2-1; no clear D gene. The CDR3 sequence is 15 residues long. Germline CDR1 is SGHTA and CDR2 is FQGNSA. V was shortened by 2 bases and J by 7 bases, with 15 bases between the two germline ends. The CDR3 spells CASSLRQARNNEQFF. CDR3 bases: TGTGCCAGCAGCTTAAGGCAGGCGAGGAATAATGAGCAGTTCTTC.

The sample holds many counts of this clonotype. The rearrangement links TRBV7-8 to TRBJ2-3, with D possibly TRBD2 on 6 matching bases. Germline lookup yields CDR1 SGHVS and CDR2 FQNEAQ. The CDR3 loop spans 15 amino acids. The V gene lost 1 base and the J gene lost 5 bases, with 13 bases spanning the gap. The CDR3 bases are TGTGCCAGCAGCTTAGTCGGGAGTGGGAAAGATACGCAGTATTTT. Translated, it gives CASSLVGSGKDTQYF.

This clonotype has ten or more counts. The CDR3 protein is CATSRATNEKLFF. The DNA for the CDR3 is TGTGCCACCAGCAGAGCAACTAATGAAAAACTGTTTTTT. This chain connects TRBV15 to TRBJ1-4; D call uncertain. This CDR3 region has 13 residues. Looked up from germline, CDR1 is LNHNV and CDR2 is YYDKDF (reference sequence). The V gene lost 1 base and the J gene lost 0 bases, with 0 bases spanning the gap. Full variable domain (missing parts from reference TRBV15 and TRBJ1-4): DAMVIQNPRYQVTQFGKPVTLSCSQTLNHNVMYWYQQKSSQAPKLLFHYYDKDFNNEADTPDNFQSRRPNTSFCFLDIRSPGLGDTAMYLCATSRATNEKLFFGSGTQLSVL.